The source of this T cell receptor (beta chain) is a study of T-cell reconstitution after alpha-beta-depleted transplantation in children. Preparation of the TCRbeta library used unique molecular identifiers. TCRdb analysed the PCR reads with MiXCR anew, one entry per CDR3 protein. The data show over 150,000 distinct CDR3 sequences, about 6.6% seen once. Findings and limits, study-wide: Day-60 TCRbeta diversity that was high in some patients was derived from surviving recipient T cells and thymic progenitors. Several hundred expanded graft clones reportedly supplied alpha-beta T cells about two months after transplant.

Ten or more counts support this clonotype. Its antigen is still unknown. The CDR3 is made up of 15 amino acids. Unmatched junction bases numbered 11, after V lost 5 bases and J lost 5 bases. Germline values: CDR1 MDHEN, CDR2 SYDVKM. The V gene is TRBV28, the J gene TRBJ2-5; 7 positions agree with TRBD2. Material: PBMCs, obtained before TCRalphabeta/CD19-depleted stem cell transplant. This TCR came from a boy between 2 and 15 years old with acute lymphoblastic leukemia, due to receive a stem cell transplant. The CDR3 sequence is CASSLRGFGGETQYF. CDR3 nucleotides: TGTGCCAGCAGTCTGAGAGGTTTCGGGGGGGAGACCCAGTACTTC.